These 21 T cell receptor beta chains were sequenced from one sample in a study of CD8+CD57+ T cells in acquired aplastic anemia listed by TCRdb under 2018. Patients chosen for sequencing had shown expansion of CD8+CD57+ cells by flow cytometry. The reads were generated on an Illumina HiSeq 2000. Genomic DNA served as template for TCR beta VDJ combination and CDR3 sequence profiling. TCRdb trimmed public reads at Q25 via fastp, called clones via MiXCR and kept in-frame beta chains. Identical CDR3 protein sequences are pooled into one entry, listed with their most common genes and DNA. This sample holds 200,000 to 250,000 distinct CDR3 sequences; under 50% were observed only once. The ten biggest clones cover about 20% of the sample. The sequenced sample consisted of sorted CD4+, CD8+, or CD8+CD57+ T cells (not recorded which) from PBMCs. The source of these receptors is a human donor with aplastic anemia.

This clonotype has at least ten counts. The V call is TRBV3-1, the J call TRBJ1-3; D unresolved. The V gene lost 3 bases and the J gene lost 4 bases, with 7 bases spanning the gap. Germline V gene data show CDR1 as LGHDT and CDR2 as YNNKEL (reference sequence). CDR3 size: 13 residues. The chain's CDR3 is CASSQVGGNTIYF. DNA for the CDR3: TGTGCCAGCAGCCAGGTGGGAGGAAACACCATATATTTT.

This clonotype showed up just once. Without the conserved terminal phenylalanine or tryptophan, this CDR3 likely stems from a read error. V usage is TRBV7-9 and J usage is TRBJ2-7, with 9 bases aligning to TRBD1. Trimming at V came to 5 bases and at J to 6 bases, leaving 2 bases not matched to a gene. The CDR3 length is 12 residues. CDR1 is SEHNR, CDR2 FQNEAQ, per germline (reference sequence). The chain's CDR3 is CASSRDRAEQYL. CDR3 coding DNA: TGTGCCAGCAGCCGGGACAGGGCCGAGCAGTACCTC.

CDR3 bases: TGTGCCAGCAGTGGGACAGGAAAACTGTTTTTT. Protein product: CASSGTGKLFF. The chain is built from TRBV25-1 and TRBJ1-4; 7 nucleotides agree with TRBD1. The V gene's germline CDR1 is MGHDK and CDR2 SYGVNS. V shed 4 bases and J 10 bases; nucleotides not matched to a gene: 0. The CDR3 contains 11 residues.

This clonotype was detected many times. CDR3 loop: CASTGREATEAFF. In nucleotides, the CDR3 is TGTGCCAGTACAGGGCGAGAAGCCACTGAAGCTTTCTTT. The chain combines TRBV19 with TRBJ1-1; weak D call: TRBD1 (5 bases). This CDR3 region has 13 residues. CDR1 and CDR2 from the germline V gene are LNHDA and SQIVND (reference sequence). Trimming cost V 7 bases and J 4 bases, with 13 bases left between them.

This chain joins TRBV2 and TRBJ2-1; tentative D call: TRBD2 (7 bases). The CDR3 has 14 amino acids. With 8 bases removed from V and 6 bases from J, the gap between germline ends came to 17 bases. Per the germline V gene, CDR1 is SNHLY and CDR2 is FYNNEI. CDR3 DNA: TGTGCCAGCCCCGTCGGGGGGCGCCTCAATGAGCAGTTCTTC. Residues: CASPVGGRLNEQFF. Full variable domain (missing parts from reference TRBV2 and TRBJ2-1): EPEVTQTPSHQVTQMGQEVILRCVPISNHLYFYWYRQILGQKVEFLVSFYNNEISEKSEIFDDQFSVERPDGSNFTLKIRSTKLEDSAMYFCASPVGGRLNEQFFGPGTRLTVL.

This clonotype was counted many times. This rearrangement joins TRBV12-3 or TRBV12-4 to TRBJ2-7, with 13 bases aligning to TRBD2. The CDR3 contains 15 residues. The V segment lost 3 bases and the J segment 4 bases; nucleotides outside the gene matches: 3. The CDR3 loop is CASSFLGLAGYEQYF. CDR3 sequence (DNA): TGTGCCAGCAGTTTTCTGGGACTAGCGGGGTACGAGCAGTACTTC.

The chain has TRBV29-1 and TRBJ2-2; 8 bases map to TRBD2. The CDR3 covers 17 residues. With 4 bases clipped from V and 3 bases from J, the junction kept 13 bases outside the gene matches. Germline loops: CDR1 SQVTM, CDR2 ANQGSEA. The CDR3 spells CSVVVVERGRDTGELFF. The CDR3 DNA is TGCAGCGTTGTGGTGGTGGAGCGGGGGCGCGACACCGGGGAGCTGTTTTTT.

This chain uses TRBV7-8 with TRBJ2-7, with D possibly matching TRBD1 (5 bases). CDR1 and CDR2 from the germline V gene are SGHVS and FQNEAQ. With 5 bases removed from V and 7 bases from J, the gap between germline ends came to 18 bases. The CDR3 runs to 14 residues. As DNA, the CDR3 is TGTGCCAGCAGCCAAGGACACCGGCCAGAGGAGCAGTACTTC. This gives the protein CASSQGHRPEEQYF.

The chain uses TRBV9 and TRBJ2-5, with TRBD2 matching 10 bases. The CDR3 is 15 amino acids. Germline values: CDR1 SGDLS, CDR2 YYNGEE. Trimming removed 1 base from V and 2 bases from J; junction bases left unmatched: 2. CDR3 in DNA: TGTGCCAGCAGCGTACCAGCGGGGGGGCAAGAGACCCAGTACTTC. This codes for CASSVPAGGQETQYF.

This clonotype came up many times. The gene calls are TRBV6-5 and TRBJ2-5, with 7 bases lining up with TRBD2. CDR1 is MNHEY and CDR2 is SVGAGI in the germline V gene. The CDR3 extends over 14 amino acids. V was pared by 5 bases and J by 5 bases, with 8 bases of the junction left unmatched. This CDR3 reads CASSEAAGVETQYF. The CDR3 DNA reads as TGTGCCAGCAGTGAAGCCGCGGGGGTTGAGACCCAGTACTTC.

The chain links TRBV5-1 to TRBJ2-5; 9 bases are shared with TRBD2. Losses at the gene ends were 4 bases for V and 1 base for J; bases not matched to a gene: 17. Germline CDR1 is SGHRS and CDR2 is YFSETQ. The CDR3 consists of 19 residues. CDR3 amino acids: CASSQPLAGAHYRQETQYF. The CDR3 DNA reads TGCGCCAGCAGCCAACCCTTAGCGGGGGCCCACTATCGCCAAGAGACCCAGTACTTC.

This clonotype was picked up a small number of times. The V and J genes are TRBV24-1 and TRBJ1-5, with D possibly being TRBD1 (5 bases). The germline V gene has CDR1 KGHDR and CDR2 SFDVKD. The CDR3 is made up of 15 amino acids. V lost 4 bases and J 0 bases, leaving 9 bases between the germline ends. The DNA of the CDR3 is TGTGCCACCAGTGACGGGGACTATAGCAATCAGCCCCAGCATTTT. Its translation: CATSDGDYSNQPQHF.

The V gene is TRBV7-2, the J gene TRBJ2-7; tentatively, D is TRBD1 or TRBD2 (7 bases each). Germline assignment: CDR1 SGHTA and CDR2 FQGNSA. The CDR3 extends over 15 amino acids. V dropped 4 bases and J dropped 2 bases, with 15 bases sitting between them. Here the CDR3 DNA reads TGTGCCAGCAGCTCAGGGGGGGGCGCACCCTACGAGCAGTACTTC. Its translation is CASSSGGGAPYEQYF.

The V call is TRBV5-1, the J call TRBJ1-6; D may be TRBD1 (5 bases). V shed 2 bases and J shed 7 bases, with 10 bases lying between them. There are 14 residues in the CDR3. Germline V gives CDR1 SGHRS, CDR2 YFSETQ. CDR3 residues: CASSLGWGNSPLHF. CDR3 DNA: TGCGCCAGCAGCTTAGGGTGGGGGAATTCACCCCTCCACTTT.

In this sample, this clonotype turned up many times. V is TRBV5-4 and J is TRBJ1-1; D is ambiguous. Germline CDR1 is SGHNT and CDR2 is YYREEE (reference sequence). This CDR3 region has 16 residues. Trimming took 0 bases from V and 1 from J, leaving 13 bases between them. CDR3 sequence reads: CASSLDMESSNTEAFF. In DNA, the CDR3 is TGTGCCAGCAGCTTGGATATGGAAAGCTCGAACACTGAAGCTTTCTTT.

The J gene is TRBJ2-7, the V gene TRBV7-6; 10 bases line up with TRBD2. The CDR3 spans 19 residues. Germline V gene sequence: CDR1 SGHVS, CDR2 FNYEAQ. Trimming cost V 5 bases and J 1 base; bases outside gene matches: 17. The CDR3 region is CASSEPRGASGGLSYEQYF. DNA of the CDR3: TGTGCCAGCAGCGAGCCCCGGGGGGCTAGCGGGGGTCTTTCCTACGAGCAGTACTTC.

This clonotype came up a few times. This chain links TRBV2 with TRBJ2-7; no clear D gene. This CDR3 contains 12 residues. CDR1 is SNHLY, CDR2 FYNNEI, per germline. Trimming took off 4 bases at V and 3 bases at J, with 7 bases between the two ends. The CDR3 sequence is CASSGTDYEQYF. The CDR3 DNA sequence: TGTGCCAGCAGTGGGACGGACTACGAGCAGTACTTC.

Details on this clonotype: This clone may be a read error of a much larger clone one base away. J is TRBJ2-1 and V is TRBV11-2; no firm D call. The CDR3 contains 16 residues. Per the germline V gene, CDR1 is SGHAT and CDR2 is FQNNGV. CDR3 coding DNA: TGTGCCAGCAGCTTAGAGGGTCAAGCCTCCTACAATGAGCAGTCCTTC. Translation: CASSLEGQASYNEQSF. The full variable domain, rest sourced from reference TRBV11-2 and TRBJ2-1, is EAGVAQSPRYKIIEKRQSVAFWCNPISGHATLYWYQQILGQGPKLLIQFQNNGVVDDSQLPKDRFSAERLKGVDSTLKIQPAKLEDSAVYLCASSLEGQASYNEQSFGPGTRLTVL.

The J gene is TRBJ2-6, the V gene TRBV29-1, with D maybe TRBD2 (5 bases). This CDR3 contains 14 residues. CDR1 and CDR2 from the germline V gene are SQVTM and ANQGSEA. V was cut by 7 bases and J by 4 bases, with 14 bases left in between. DNA of the CDR3: TGCAGCGCCCTAGCCCTGACCGGGGCCAACGTCCTGACTTTC. This encodes CSALALTGANVLTF.

The V and J genes are TRBV27 and TRBJ2-3, with TRBD2 matching 13 bases. Germline V gene sequence: CDR1 MNHEY, CDR2 SMNVEV (reference sequence). Trimming cost V 4 bases and J 8 bases; bases outside gene matches: 3. The CDR3 spans 14 residues. Written as DNA, the CDR3 is TGTGCCAGCAGTTGGCGACTAGCGGGGGGTACGCAGTATTTT. Encoded protein: CASSWRLAGGTQYF.

This clonotype was recorded a few times. This chain links TRBV18 with TRBJ1-4, with D possibly matching TRBD1 (5 bases). The CDR3 covers 14 residues. CDR1 and CDR2 (germline): KGHSH, LQKENI. V was cut by 2 bases and J by 7 bases, with 11 bases left in between. The CDR3 protein is CASSPSGSGEKLFF. CDR3 coding DNA: TGTGCCAGCTCACCATCAGGGTCGGGTGAAAAACTGTTTTTT.